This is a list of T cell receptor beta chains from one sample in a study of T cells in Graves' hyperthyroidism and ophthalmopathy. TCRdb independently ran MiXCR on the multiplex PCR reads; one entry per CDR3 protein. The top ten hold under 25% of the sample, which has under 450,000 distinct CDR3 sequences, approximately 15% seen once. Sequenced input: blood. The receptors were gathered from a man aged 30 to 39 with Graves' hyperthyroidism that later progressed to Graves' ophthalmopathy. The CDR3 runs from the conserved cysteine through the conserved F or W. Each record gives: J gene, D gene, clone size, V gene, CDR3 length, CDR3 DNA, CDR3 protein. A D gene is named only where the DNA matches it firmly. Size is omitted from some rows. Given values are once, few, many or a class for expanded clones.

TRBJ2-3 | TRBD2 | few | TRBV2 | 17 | TGTGCCAGCAGTCTTACAGGAGTAGCGGGGCTTAAAGATACGCAGTATTTT | CASSLTGVAGLKDTQYF
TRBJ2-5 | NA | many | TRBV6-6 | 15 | TGTGCCAGCAGTTACCGGGGATTGGCCCAAGAGACCCAGTACTTC | CASSYRGLAQETQYF
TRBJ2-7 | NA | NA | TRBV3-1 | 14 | TGTGCCAGCAGCCAAGAGGCGCGTACCTACGAGCAGTACTTC | CASSQEARTYEQYF
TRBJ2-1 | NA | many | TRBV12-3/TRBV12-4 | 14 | TGTGCCAGCAGTTTAGGTCTAGCGTTGAATGAGCAGTTCTTC | CASSLGLALNEQFF
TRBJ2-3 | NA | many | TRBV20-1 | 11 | TGCAGTGCTATCCCCAAAGATACGCAGTATTTT | CSAIPKDTQYF
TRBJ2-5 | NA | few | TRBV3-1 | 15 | TGTGCCAGCAGCCGCCTACGGGACCGGCAAGAGACCCAGTACTTC | CASSRLRDRQETQYF
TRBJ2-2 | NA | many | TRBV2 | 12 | TGTGCCAGCAGTCTTAATGGCGGGGAGCTGTTTTTT | CASSLNGGELFF
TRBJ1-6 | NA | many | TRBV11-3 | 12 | TGTGCCAGCAGCTCCTTGGAATCACCCCTCCACTTT | CASSSLESPLHF
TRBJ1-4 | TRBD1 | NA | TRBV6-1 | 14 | TGTGCCAGCAGGGGGACAGGGCCTAATGAAAAACTGTTTTTT | CASRGTGPNEKLFF
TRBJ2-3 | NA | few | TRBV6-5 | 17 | TGTGCCAGCAGTTACTCTGGCAGCGGAGGTTACACAGATACGCAGTATTTT | CASSYSGSGGYTDTQYF
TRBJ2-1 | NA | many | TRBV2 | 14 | TGTGCCAGCAGTGGTATGGGCTCCTACAATGAGCAGTTCTTC | CASSGMGSYNEQFF
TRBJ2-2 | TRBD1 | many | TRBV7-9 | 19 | TGTGCCAGCAGCTCGACCGGGACAGGAGCAGGGAGGAACACCGGGGAGCTGTTTTTT | CASSSTGTGAGRNTGELFF
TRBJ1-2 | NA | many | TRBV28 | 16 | TGTGCCAGCAGTATAACCCCTTGGGCAGGGGCCTATGGCTACACCTTC | CASSITPWAGAYGYTF
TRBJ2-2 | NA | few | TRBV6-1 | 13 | TGTGCCAGCAGACTACCGTCAACCGGGGAGCTGTTTTTT | CASRLPSTGELFF
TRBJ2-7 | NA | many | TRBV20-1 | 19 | TGCAGTGCTAGAGATCGGCGGCTGGTGAGGCGGACTGCCAACTACGAGCAGTACTTC | CSARDRRLVRRTANYEQYF
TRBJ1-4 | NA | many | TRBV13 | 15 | TGTGCCAGCAGCCCCGGGCCTGCCGGTAATGAAAAACTGTTTTTT | CASSPGPAGNEKLFF
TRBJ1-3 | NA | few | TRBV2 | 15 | TGTGCCAGCGAACCCCGGGAGTATAACGGAAACACCATATATTTT | CASEPREYNGNTIYF
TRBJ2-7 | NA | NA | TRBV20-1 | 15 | TGCAGTGCTAGTCGCCCGGGGGCTTTAGACTACGAGCAGCACTTC | CSASRPGALDYEQHF
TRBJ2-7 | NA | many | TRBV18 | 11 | TGTGCCAGCGGAACAAGTATCGAGCAGTACTTC | CASGTSIEQYF
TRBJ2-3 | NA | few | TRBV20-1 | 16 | TGCAGTGCTAGAGATAACGGGGTAATGAGCACAGATACGCAGTATTTT | CSARDNGVMSTDTQYF
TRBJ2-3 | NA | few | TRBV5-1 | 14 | TGCGCCAGCAGCCAGACAGGTAGCACAGATACGCAGTATTTT | CASSQTGSTDTQYF
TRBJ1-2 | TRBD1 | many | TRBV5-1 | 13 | TGCGCCTCCCGACGGACAGGGGGTGATGGCTACACCTTC | CASRRTGGDGYTF
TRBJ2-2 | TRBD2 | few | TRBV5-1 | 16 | TGCGCCAGCAGCCTTCTAGCGGGAACGAACACCGGGGAGCTGTTTTTT | CASSLLAGTNTGELFF
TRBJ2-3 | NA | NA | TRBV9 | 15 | TGTGCCAGCAGCGTATCTGGGGGGATCACAGATACGCAGTATTTT | CASSVSGGITDTQYF
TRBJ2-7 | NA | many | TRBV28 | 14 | TGTGCCAGCAGTTCTCATACAGCATACTACGAGCAGTACTTC | CASSSHTAYYEQYF
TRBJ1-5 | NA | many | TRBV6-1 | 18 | TGTGCCAGCAGTGGAAGGGAGGGGATCCTTATGCCCAATCAGCCCCAGCATTTT | CASSGREGILMPNQPQHF
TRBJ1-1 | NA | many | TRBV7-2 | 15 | TGTGCCAGCAGCTTAGTAGGACAGCCGTACACTGAAGCTTTCTTT | CASSLVGQPYTEAFF
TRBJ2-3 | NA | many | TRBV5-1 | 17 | TGCGCCAGCAGCTTAAGGTCCTCCGGGACTAGCACAGATACGCAGTATTTT | CASSLRSSGTSTDTQYF
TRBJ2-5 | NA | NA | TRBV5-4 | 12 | TGTGCCAGCAGCGAGGAGGACGAGACCCAGTACTTC | CASSEEDETQYF
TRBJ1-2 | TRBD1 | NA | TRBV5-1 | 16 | TGCGCCAGCAGCTCAACCGGGACAGGGAGTCCCTATGGCTACACCTTC | CASSSTGTGSPYGYTF
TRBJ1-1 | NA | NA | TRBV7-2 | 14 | TGTGCCAGCAGCGGCCTCTGGCAGAACACTGAAGCTTTCTTT | CASSGLWQNTEAFF
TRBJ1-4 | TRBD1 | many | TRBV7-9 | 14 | TGTGCCAGCAGCGTAGACAGGGGGGGCGAAAAACTGTTTTTT | CASSVDRGGEKLFF
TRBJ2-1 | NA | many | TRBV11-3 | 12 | TGTGCCAGCAGCTTAACTACCAATGAGCAGTTCTTC | CASSLTTNEQFF
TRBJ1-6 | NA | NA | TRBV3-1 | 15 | TGTGCCAGCAGCCAAGAAGAAGGGGTGTATTCACCCCTCCACTTT | CASSQEEGVYSPLHF
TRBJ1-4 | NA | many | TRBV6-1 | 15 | TGTGCCAGCAGAACACCCGGTGCAGGGAGGGAAAAACTGTTTTTT | CASRTPGAGREKLFF
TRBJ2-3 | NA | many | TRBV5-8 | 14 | TGTGCCAGCAGCAAGGCGGGGAGAAGAGATACGCAGTATTTT | CASSKAGRRDTQYF
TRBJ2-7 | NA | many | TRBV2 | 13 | TGTGCCAGCAATGGACAGTACCTCCCCGAGCAGTACTTC | CASNGQYLPEQYF
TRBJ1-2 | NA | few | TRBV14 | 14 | TGTGCCAGCAGCCAAGGCCGATCTAACTATGGCTACACCTTC | CASSQGRSNYGYTF
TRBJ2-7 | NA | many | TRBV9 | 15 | TGTGCCAGCAGCGAGGGGCCAGAATACTCCTACGAGCAGTACTTC | CASSEGPEYSYEQYF
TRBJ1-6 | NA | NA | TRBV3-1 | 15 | TGTGCCAGCAGCCAAGATGGAGGCGGAAGCAGGTCCCTCCACTTT | CASSQDGGGSRSLHF
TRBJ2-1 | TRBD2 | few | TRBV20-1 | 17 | TGCAGTGCTAGAGGACTAGCGGGGGGGTTCTCCTACAATGAGCAGTTCTTC | CSARGLAGGFSYNEQFF
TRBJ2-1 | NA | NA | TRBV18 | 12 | TGTGCCAGCTCACCAAGGCTTAATGAGCAGTTCTTC | CASSPRLNEQFF
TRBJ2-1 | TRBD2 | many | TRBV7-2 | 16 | TGTGCCAGCAGCTTCCGCGGGGGGGGCACCTACAATGAGCAGTTCTTC | CASSFRGGGTYNEQFF
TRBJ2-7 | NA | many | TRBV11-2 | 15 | TGTGCCAGCAGCTTAGTCGCAGGGATCGCCTACGAGCAGTACTTC | CASSLVAGIAYEQYF